Here is one TCR beta chain with its context. Its antigen is as yet unknown. Sequencing templates came from extracted RNA that was reverse transcribed into cDNA. Sequencing was performed with immunoSEQ multiplex PCR; in TCRdb, only in-frame clones are kept and a portion is missing. The sample includes roughly 200,000 clones, roughly 50% of them seen just once. Germline V CDR1 and CDR2: LGHNA, YSLEER. The germline V and J ends were trimmed by 0 bases and 6 bases, with 11 bases remaining between them. CDR3 length: 14 residues. Treatment noted: oral pan-JAK inhibitor, 5-10 mg twice daily. Alopecia areata patients gave lesional scalp punch biopsies and peripheral blood samples. These data come from a study of CD8+ T cells in alopecia areata. Study outcomes and limitations: Clonality was higher in lesional than normal scalp, especially in alopecia totalis/universalis.

The sequencing used CD8+ T cells sorted from blood, collected at week 24, from a patient treated with tofacitinib. This clonotype originated in a human donor with alopecia areata. This chain uses TRBV4-3 with TRBJ1-1; D is uncertain. The CDR3 is CASSQDRRPPEAFF. The DNA of the CDR3 is TGCGCCAGCAGCCAAGATCGACGGCCACCTGAAGCTTTCTTT.